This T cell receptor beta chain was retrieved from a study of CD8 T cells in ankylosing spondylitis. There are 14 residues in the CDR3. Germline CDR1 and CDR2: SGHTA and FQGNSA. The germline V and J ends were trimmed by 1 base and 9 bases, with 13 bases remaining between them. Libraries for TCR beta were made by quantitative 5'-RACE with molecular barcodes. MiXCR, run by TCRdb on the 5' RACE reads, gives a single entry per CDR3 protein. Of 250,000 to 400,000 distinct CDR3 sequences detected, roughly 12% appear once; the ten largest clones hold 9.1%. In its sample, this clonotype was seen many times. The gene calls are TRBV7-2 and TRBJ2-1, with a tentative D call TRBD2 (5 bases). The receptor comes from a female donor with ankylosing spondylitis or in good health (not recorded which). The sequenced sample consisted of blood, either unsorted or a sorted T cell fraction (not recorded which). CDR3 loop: CASSLEAGFTEQFF. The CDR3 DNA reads TGTGCCAGCAGCTTAGAGGCGGGTTTTACTGAGCAGTTCTTC. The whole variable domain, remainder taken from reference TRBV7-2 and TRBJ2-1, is GAGVSQSPSNKVTEKGKDVELRCDPISGHTALYWYRQSLGQGLEFLIYFQGNSAPDKSGLPSDRFSAERTGGSVSTLTIQRTQQEDSAVYLCASSLEAGFTEQFFGPGTRLTVL.